The 24 T cell receptor beta chains below were found in one sample sequenced in a study of cytomegalovirus exposure and HLA in healthy donors. The PCR used 60 Vbeta and 13 Jbeta primers. Profiling relied on immunoSEQ multiplex PCR, and the TCRdb table lists in-frame clones only, not all of them. Found here are about 160,000 clones, around 80% of them singletons; the top ten hold approximately 6.5%. The sample taken for sequencing was PBMCs. The receptor set was obtained from a male donor in good health and CMV-seropositive.

J is TRBJ2-7 and V is TRBV7-2; D unresolved. Germline CDR1 and CDR2: SGHTA and FQGNSA. The CDR3 totals 14 residues. V lost 5 bases and J 2 bases, leaving 13 bases between the germline ends. CDR3 region: CASSNNQVAYEQYF. CDR3 nucleotide sequence: TGTGCCAGCAGCAATAACCAGGTGGCCTACGAGCAGTACTTC.

The rearrangement links TRBV5-1 to TRBJ2-7; 11 bases align to TRBD2. The V gene's germline CDR1 is SGHRS and CDR2 YFSETQ. V was clipped by 6 bases and J by 2 bases; unmatched bases: 1. The CDR3 extends over 13 amino acids. CDR3: CASKLAGAYEQYF. In DNA, the CDR3 is TGCGCCAGCAAACTAGCGGGGGCCTACGAGCAGTACTTC.

This clone appeared once. The chain has TRBV11-3 and TRBJ2-2; 7 bases match TRBD1. Germline-derived CDR1 and CDR2 are SGHNT and YENEEA. This CDR3 comprises 15 residues. The junction had 3 bases not matched to a gene; V was cut back by 5 bases and J by 0 bases. CDR3: CASSPGQSNTGELFF. CDR3 in DNA: TGTGCCAGCAGCCCGGGACAGTCGAACACCGGGGAGCTGTTTTTT.

The chain uses TRBV11-2 and TRBJ2-7; D is ambiguous. Trimming removed 3 bases from V and 10 bases from J, with 10 bases in between. The CDR3 is 11 residues long. Germline CDR1 reads SGHAT; CDR2 reads FQNNGV. DNA of the CDR3: TGTGCCAGCAGCTTCCCAGGCCCCCAGTACTTC. Translated, it gives CASSFPGPQYF.

The chain carries TRBV28 and TRBJ2-4; TRBD1 agrees at 9 bases. The CDR3 totals 14 residues. Germline V CDR1 and CDR2: MDHEN, SYDVKM. Losses at the gene ends were 7 bases for V and 8 bases for J; bases not matched to a gene: 9. This CDR3 reads CASKTGTGRDIQYF. The CDR3 nucleotides are TGTGCCAGCAAAACCGGGACAGGGAGGGACATTCAGTACTTC.

V is TRBV11-1 and J is TRBJ2-2; TRBD1 matches at 10 bases. The CDR3 totals 17 residues. With 3 bases clipped from V and 4 bases from J, the junction kept 8 bases outside the gene matches. From germline, CDR1 is SGHAT and CDR2 FQDESV (reference sequence). In DNA form, the CDR3 reads TGTGCCAGCAGCTTGAGACAGGGGGCTACGGGCACCGGGGAGCTGTTTTTT. Translation: CASSLRQGATGTGELFF.

The chain has TRBV9 and TRBJ2-2, with D perhaps TRBD1 (5 bases). V was shortened by 0 bases and J by 7 bases, with 10 bases between the two germline ends. The CDR3 covers 14 residues. In germline, CDR1 is SGDLS, CDR2 YYNGEE. In nucleotides, the CDR3 is TGTGCCAGCAGCGTAGTAGGGGTAGACGGGGAGCTGTTTTTT. The encoded protein is CASSVVGVDGELFF.

The chain links TRBV5-1 to TRBJ2-3; D gene unclear. Germline assignment: CDR1 SGHRS and CDR2 YFSETQ. The V end lost 1 base, the J end lost 10 bases, and 16 bases lay between the germline ends. This CDR3 has 14 amino acids. In nucleotides, the CDR3 is TGCGCCAGCAGCTTGTCCAGTTCCTTTATCTCGCAGTATTTT. As protein: CASSLSSSFISQYF.

The chain links TRBV27 to TRBJ1-2; D gene ambiguous. Per the germline V gene, CDR1 is MNHEY and CDR2 is SMNVEV (reference sequence). The CDR3 sequence is 18 residues long. Deletions cut 7 bases from V and 1 base from J, with 25 bases between. Here the CDR3 DNA reads TGTGCCAGCAACCCCTCCAGGCGTGGACTGATACTTAACTATGGCTACACCTTC. It specifies CASNPSRRGLILNYGYTF.

The chain recombines TRBV5-1 with TRBJ1-5; no definite D call. Germline CDR1 and CDR2: SGHRS and YFSETQ. The CDR3 contains 15 residues. V lost 0 bases and J 3 bases, leaving 10 bases between the germline ends. CDR3 DNA: TGCGCCAGCAGCTTGGACGGGGTCCACAATCAGCCCCAGCATTTT. Protein product: CASSLDGVHNQPQHF.

This chain uses TRBV9 with TRBJ2-3, with 11 bases that match TRBD2. Trimming at V came to 3 bases and at J to 2 bases, leaving 11 bases not matched to a gene. The CDR3 contains 18 residues. Looked up from germline, CDR1 is SGDLS and CDR2 is YYNGEE. The CDR3 protein is CASSGSGRERGPTDTQYF. CDR3 sequence (DNA): TGTGCCAGCAGCGGTAGCGGGAGGGAAAGGGGCCCCACAGATACGCAGTATTTT.

This clone was counted a few times. V usage is TRBV18 and J usage is TRBJ1-5, with 8 positions matching TRBD1. This CDR3 is built from 14 residues. Trimming removed 5 bases from V and 4 bases from J; junction bases left unmatched: 4. Looked up from germline, CDR1 is KGHSH and CDR2 is LQKENI. CDR3: CASSLDRVNQPQHF. As DNA, the CDR3 is TGTGCCAGCTCATTGGACAGGGTGAATCAGCCCCAGCATTTT. The full variable domain, its missing parts supplied by reference TRBV18 and TRBJ1-5, is NAGVMQNPRHLVRRRGQEARLRCSPMKGHSHVYWYRQLPEEGLKFMVYLQKENIIDESGMPKERFSAEFPKEGPSILRIQQVVRGDSAAYFCASSLDRVNQPQHFGDGTRLSIL.

Comment on this clone: At one boundary the junction diverges from the germline segment, which might be a read error. The chain carries TRBV6-1 and TRBJ2-1; possibly TRBD2 for D (6 bases). The CDR3 loop spans 11 amino acids. The germline V gene has CDR1 MNHNS and CDR2 SASEGT. The CDR3 region is CASTWRDEQLF. In nucleotides, the CDR3 is TGTGCCAGCACCTGGAGGGATGAGCAGCTCTTC.

The V call is TRBV27, the J call TRBJ2-1, with D perhaps matching TRBD2 (5 bases). Deletions cut 5 bases from V and 7 bases from J, with 9 bases between. This CDR3 region has 12 residues. Germline V gives CDR1 MNHEY, CDR2 SMNVEV (reference sequence). CDR3 sequence reads: CASSPTRNEQFF. CDR3 in DNA: TGTGCCAGCAGTCCTACTAGGAATGAGCAGTTCTTC.

This clone was counted once. The junction does not match germline at one end; this may be a read error. The chain is built from TRBV7-9 and TRBJ1-2, with TRBD1 matching over 11 bases. Germline V lookup: CDR1 SEHNR, CDR2 FQNEAQ (reference sequence). The CDR3 has 15 amino acids. The CDR3 DNA reads TGTTCCAGCAGCAACCTGGGACAGGGGGTGGGCGGCTACACCTTC. Translation: CSSSNLGQGVGGYTF.

This chain uses TRBV6-5 with TRBJ2-7; 10 bases align to TRBD2. CDR1 is MNHEY and CDR2 is SVGAGI in the germline V gene. With 0 bases clipped from V and 3 bases from J, the junction kept 5 bases outside the gene matches. This CDR3 contains 16 residues. In DNA form, the CDR3 reads TGTGCCAGCAGTTACTCGAGGACTAGCGGTTACTACGAGCAGTACTTC. Its protein product is CASSYSRTSGYYEQYF.

The chain's CDR3 is CASSPPWEQLYGYTF. The CDR3 nucleotides read TGTGCCAGCTCACCACCGTGGGAGCAGCTATATGGCTACACCTTC. V and J are TRBV18 and TRBJ1-2; D not certain. Per the germline V gene, CDR1 is KGHSH and CDR2 is LQKENI. V was pared by 0 bases and J by 5 bases, with 13 bases between. CDR3 size: 15 residues.

This chain joins TRBV7-2 and TRBJ2-4; a possible D gene is TRBD2 (5 bases). Germline loops: CDR1 SGHTA, CDR2 FQGNSA. This CDR3 spans 16 amino acids. The ends were cut back, 2 bases at V and 0 bases at J, with 11 bases in the middle. CDR3 nucleotides: TGTGCCAGCAGCTTAAGCGGCGGGCTAGCCAAAAACATTCAGTACTTC. This gives the protein CASSLSGGLAKNIQYF.

There are a few counts of this clone. The chain joins TRBV11-3 to TRBJ2-5; a possible D gene is TRBD2 (6 bases). V was trimmed by 1 base and J by 3 bases, leaving 9 bases between them. Germline CDR1 SGHNT, CDR2 YENEEA. CDR3 length equals 14 residues. The CDR3 loop reads CASSLVASEETQYF. The CDR3 nucleotides are TGTGCCAGCAGCTTAGTGGCTAGCGAAGAGACCCAGTACTTC.

V is TRBV6-1 and J is TRBJ2-5; 10 positions match TRBD1. The DNA matches TRBJ2-7 better at its end, which makes the J call doubtful. Germline V CDR1 and CDR2: MNHNS, SASEGT. The CDR3 contains 16 residues. As DNA, the CDR3 is TGTGCCAGCAGTGTCCAGAGGGACAGGGGCGCCTACGAGCAGTACTTC. It yields the protein CASSVQRDRGAYEQYF.

The V call is TRBV7-9, the J call TRBJ1-6, with a tentative D call TRBD1 (5 bases). CDR1 is SEHNR, CDR2 FQNEAQ, per germline (reference sequence). The CDR3 runs 17 residues. Trimming stripped 5 bases from V and 1 base from J, with 15 bases between. This CDR3 is CASSGRGGGSYNSPLHF. CDR3 in DNA: TGTGCCAGCAGCGGACGCGGGGGAGGGTCCTATAATTCACCCCTCCACTTT.

There are a few counts of this clone. The chain joins TRBV11-3 to TRBJ2-1; TRBD2 matches 8 bases. The germline V gene has CDR1 SGHNT and CDR2 YENEEA. The CDR3 is 15 residues long. J gave up 4 bases and V 5 bases, and 7 bases lay outside the gene matches. The CDR3 coding sequence is TGTGCCAGCAGCCTCGCTAGCGGGCTATACAATGAGCAGTTCTTC. It is translated as CASSLASGLYNEQFF.

The chain is built from TRBV7-9 and TRBJ1-6; weak D call: TRBD1 (5 bases). The V end lost 8 bases, the J end lost 6 bases, and 14 bases lay between the germline ends. Germline V lookup: CDR1 SEHNR, CDR2 FQNEAQ (reference sequence). CDR3 length equals 14 residues. CDR3 sequence (DNA): TGTGCCAGCCTCCCGGATAGGGGTAATTCACCCCTCCACTTT. Translated: CASLPDRGNSPLHF. The whole variable domain, filled in from reference TRBV7-9 and TRBJ1-6, reads DTGVSQNPRHKITKRGQNVTFRCDPISEHNRLYWYRQTLGQGPEFLTYFQNEAQLEKSRLLSDRFSAERPKGSFSTLEIQRTEQGDSAMYLCASLPDRGNSPLHFGNGTRLTVT.

V gene TRBV27 combines with J gene TRBJ2-2; 9 bases agree with TRBD2. The CDR3 totals 14 residues. V was clipped by 3 bases and J by 6 bases; unmatched bases: 2. CDR1 and CDR2 (germline): MNHEY, SMNVEV (reference sequence). CDR3 in DNA: TGTGCCAGCAGTTTGGCGGGAGGGCCCGGGGAGCTGTTTTTT. Translation gives CASSLAGGPGELFF.